One sample yielded the 12 T cell receptor beta chains listed below, sequenced in a study of OX40 agonist ivuxolimab in advanced cancers. Sequencing used immunoSEQ multiplex PCR; TCRdb keeps in-frame clones, though not all of them. The data contain roughly 70,000 clones, around 84% of them singletons. The sequences come from CD4+ or CD8+ T cells sorted from blood, collected in a trial of the OX40 agonist ivuxolimab. The source is an adult with an advanced solid tumor such as melanoma, head and neck, liver or kidney cancer.

With respect to this clone: Mismatch with germline at one junction end may stem from a read error. The V gene is TRBV4-2, the J gene TRBJ1-4, with D uncertain. The CDR3 covers 13 residues. Germline V gives CDR1 LGHNA, CDR2 YNFKEQ. Here the CDR3 DNA reads TGTGCCAGCAGCCAAGATCAAAAGAATCGGGTGGTTTTT. Its translation: CASSQDQKNRVVF.

The chain recombines TRBV7-9 with TRBJ2-3; no firm D call. The V end lost 1 base, the J end lost 3 bases, and 8 bases lay between the germline ends. The germline V gene has CDR1 SEHNR and CDR2 FQNEAQ (reference sequence). The CDR3 has 14 amino acids. The CDR3, as DNA: TGTGCCAGCAGCTTAGGGCGGTTGACAGATACGCAGTATTTT. The encoded protein is CASSLGRLTDTQYF.

The chain couples TRBV7-8 to TRBJ1-1; D not resolved. The CDR3 runs 11 residues. V lost 5 bases and J lost 1, with 2 bases in between. In germline, CDR1 is SGHVS, CDR2 FQNEAQ. The CDR3 loop reads CASSQNTEAFF. In nucleotides, the CDR3 is TGTGCCAGCAGCCAGAACACTGAAGCTTTCTTT.

There are a few counts of this clone. The gene calls are TRBV11-3 and TRBJ1-4; 9 bases line up with TRBD1. The J segment lost 7 bases and the V segment lost 1 base, leaving 1 base of the junction unmatched. This CDR3 spans 14 amino acids. Germline values: CDR1 SGHNT, CDR2 YENEEA. The DNA of the CDR3 is TGTGCCAGCAGCTTAGGGGGACAGGGTGAAAAACTGTTTTTT. It specifies CASSLGGQGEKLFF.

The chain couples TRBV7-8 to TRBJ2-7; TRBD2 matches at 9 bases. The J segment lost 6 bases and the V segment lost 0 bases, leaving 15 bases of the junction unmatched. This CDR3 is built from 18 residues. In germline, CDR1 is SGHVS, CDR2 FQNEAQ. The CDR3 spells CASSLARQNLAGEGEQYF. In nucleotides, the CDR3 is TGTGCCAGCAGCTTAGCGCGTCAAAATTTAGCGGGAGAGGGCGAGCAGTACTTC.

The chain joins TRBV9 to TRBJ1-3; the D is unclear. Per germline, CDR1 SGDLS and CDR2 YYNGEE. The CDR3 totals 14 residues. V lost 0 bases to trimming and J lost 6 bases, with 10 bases between them. The CDR3 is CASSVEAGLNTIYF. DNA of the CDR3: TGTGCCAGCAGCGTAGAAGCAGGTTTAAACACCATATATTTT.

This clone has only a few counts. This CDR3 is also generated by other DNA sequences in the sample. The V call is TRBV6-6, the J call TRBJ1-5; the D is unclear. This CDR3 has 13 residues. Germline loops: CDR1 MNHNY, CDR2 SVGAGI (reference sequence). With 4 bases removed from V and 6 bases from J, the gap between germline ends came to 10 bases. DNA of the CDR3: TGTGCCAGCAGTTCGGGGTGGGGTCAGCCCCAGCATTTT. Its translation: CASSSGWGQPQHF.

This chain joins TRBV7-9 and TRBJ1-1, with D possibly TRBD1 on 6 matching bases. The V gene's germline CDR1 is SEHNR and CDR2 FQNEAQ (reference sequence). The CDR3 has 14 amino acids. Trimming left V 5 bases short and J 1 base short, with 11 bases between. The CDR3 loop is CASSRTAQNTEAFF. DNA for the CDR3: TGTGCCAGCAGCCGGACAGCGCAGAACACTGAAGCTTTCTTT.

This clone was seen once. The chain links TRBV4-3 to TRBJ2-1; D uncertain. Germline CDR1 reads LGHNA; CDR2 reads YSLEER. The CDR3 consists of 17 residues. V lost 1 base and J 8 bases, leaving 21 bases between the germline ends. DNA for the CDR3: TGCGCCAGCAGCCAAGCTGTCACCGGACCAAACCTCGATGAGCAGTTCTTC. Its translation: CASSQAVTGPNLDEQFF.

The count of this clone is one. The V call is TRBV4-2, the J call TRBJ2-3; TRBD2 matches 11 bases. This CDR3 contains 17 residues. CDR1 and CDR2 from the germline V gene are LGHNA and YNFKEQ. Trimming removed 1 base from V and 2 bases from J; junction bases left unmatched: 5. Here the CDR3 reads CASSQGRLAGPTDTQYF. The CDR3 region has the DNA TGTGCCAGCAGCCAAGGGAGACTAGCGGGACCCACAGATACGCAGTATTTT.

The chain combines TRBV5-1 with TRBJ2-1, with 15 bases aligning to TRBD2. The CDR3 has 15 residues. The V and J ends lost 4 bases and 8 bases, in that order; junction bases with no gene match: 4. Germline V gives CDR1 SGHRS, CDR2 YFSETQ. The CDR3 reads CASSGLAGGPDEQFF. The CDR3 nucleotides read TGCGCCAGCAGCGGACTAGCGGGGGGGCCAGATGAGCAGTTCTTC.

The chain combines TRBV7-3 with TRBJ2-3, with no clear D. The V and J ends lost 2 bases and 0 bases respectively, with 6 bases between them. The CDR3 runs 14 residues. Germline-derived CDR1 and CDR2 are SGHTA and FQGTGA. The CDR3 is CASSLAPSTDTQYF. The CDR3, as DNA: TGTGCCAGCAGCTTAGCCCCTAGCACAGATACGCAGTATTTT.